This TCR beta chain comes out of a study of blood T cell repertoires in COVID-19. Background on the study: Sample material is recorded as cDNA or gDNA derived from T cells, B-cell-depleted T cells, or PBMCs.

Authors' processing steps: Nucleated cell counts were estimated from reference gene primer amplification. The assay was immunoSEQ multiplex PCR, and TCRdb's table has in-frame clones only and misses some. That table furnishes V, J and clone size, whereas the DNA furnished D and trimming. Seen here are some 350,000 clones, about 87% observed once, and the top ten hold roughly 3.1%. Germline V gene lookup returns CDR1 SGHKS and CDR2 YYEKEE (reference sequence). This CDR3 spans 14 amino acids. V was shortened by 4 bases and J by 0 bases, with 8 bases between the two germline ends. This receptor was obtained from a human donor in a cohort sampled during active COVID-19. What was sequenced was peripheral blood. This chain joins TRBV5-5 and TRBJ1-3, with D maybe TRBD1 (5 bases). CDR3 coding DNA: TGTGCCAGCAGCAAGACAGACTCTGGAAACACCATATATTTT. This sequence encodes CASSKTDSGNTIYF. The full variable domain, completed using reference TRBV5-5 and TRBJ1-3, is DAGVTQSPTHLIKTRGQQVTLRCSPISGHKSVSWYQQVLGQGPQFIFQYYEKEERGRGNFPDRFSARQFPNYSSELNVNALLLGDSALYLCASSKTDSGNTIYFGEGSWLTVV.